The clone carrying this T cell receptor (beta chain) was found a few times. Its specificity is not known. Authors of the study amplified TCR beta CDR3 regions from RNA transcripts. Initially, a first-round RT-PCR of the TCR CDR3 employed the HTBI primer set. MiXCR, run by TCRdb on the multiplex PCR reads, gives a single entry per CDR3 protein. The table records roughly 290,000 distinct CDR3 sequences, roughly 13% of them present only once. The sample belongs to a study of T cells in Graves' hyperthyroidism and ophthalmopathy. If no ophthalmopathy progression occurred within 18 months, Graves' hyperthyroidism was stable. Hyperthyroidism was newly diagnosed in patients aged 18 to 65 (duration under 2 months). Study outcomes and limitations: A 13 V-J signature model discriminated ophthalmopathy versus stable hyperthyroidism. The majority of expanded thyroid clonotypes above 0.001 also appeared in blood.

The germline V gene encodes CDR1 SQVTM and CDR2 ANQGSEA. V was trimmed by 4 bases and J by 0 bases, leaving 9 bases between them. The CDR3 is made up of 13 amino acids. Input material: blood. The origin of this receptor is a woman aged 35 to 49 with Graves' hyperthyroidism. This rearrangement joins TRBV29-1 to TRBJ1-2; D may be TRBD1 (6 bases). The CDR3 DNA reads as TGCAGCGTTGCCGCAGGGGCTAACTATGGCTACACCTTC. Translated, it gives CSVAAGANYGYTF.